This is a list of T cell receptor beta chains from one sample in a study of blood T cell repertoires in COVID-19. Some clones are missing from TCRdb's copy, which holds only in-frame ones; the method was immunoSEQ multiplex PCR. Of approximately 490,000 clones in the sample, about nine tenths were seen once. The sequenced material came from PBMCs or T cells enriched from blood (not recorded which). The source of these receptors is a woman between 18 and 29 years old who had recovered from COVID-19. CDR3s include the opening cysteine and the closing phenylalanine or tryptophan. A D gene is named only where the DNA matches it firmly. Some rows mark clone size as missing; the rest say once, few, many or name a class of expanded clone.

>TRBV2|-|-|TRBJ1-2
CASTGLIYGYTF
TGTGCCAGCACAGGGCTTATCTATGGCTACACCTTC
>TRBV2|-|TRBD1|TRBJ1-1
CASRETGSLREAFF
TGTGCCAGCAGGGAGACAGGGTCCCTTAGGGAAGCTTTCTTT
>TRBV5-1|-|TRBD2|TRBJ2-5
CASSLAGAGGEETQYF
TGCGCCAGCAGCTTGGCCGGGGCGGGGGGCGAAGAGACCCAGTACTTC
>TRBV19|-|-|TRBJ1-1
CASGEGNTPEAFF
TGTGCCAGCGGGGAGGGGAACACCCCTGAAGCTTTCTTT
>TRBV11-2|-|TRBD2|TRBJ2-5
CASSHRGGSETQYF
TGTGCCAGCAGCCATCGGGGGGGGTCAGAGACCCAGTACTTC
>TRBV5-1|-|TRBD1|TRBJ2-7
CASSLSTGGSYEQYF
TGCGCCAGCAGCTTATCGACAGGGGGCTCCTACGAGCAGTACTTC
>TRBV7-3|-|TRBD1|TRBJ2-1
CASSQSRDSGHNEQFF
TGTGCCAGCAGCCAGAGCCGGGACAGCGGTCACAATGAGCAGTTCTTC
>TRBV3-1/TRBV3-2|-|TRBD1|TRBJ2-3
CASSLETGGKYF
TGTGCCAGCAGCCTGGAGACAGGGGGAAAATATTTT
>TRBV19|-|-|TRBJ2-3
CASSIGERFTDTQYF
TGTGCCAGTAGTATAGGGGAGCGGTTCACAGATACGCAGTATTTT
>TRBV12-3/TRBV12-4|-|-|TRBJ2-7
CASSFGAGEQYF
TGTGCCAGCAGTTTTGGTGCGGGGGAGCAGTACTTC
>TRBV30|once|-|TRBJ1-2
CAWSVPERTGDQGYTF
TGTGCCTGGAGTGTACCGGAGCGGACGGGGGACCAAGGCTACACCTTC
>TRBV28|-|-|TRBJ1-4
CASSLTTAEKLFF
TGTGCCAGCAGTTTAACGACAGCAGAAAAACTGTTTTTT
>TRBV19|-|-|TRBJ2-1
CASSIWRRDEQFF
TGTGCCAGTAGTATATGGCGGAGGGATGAGCAGTTCTTC
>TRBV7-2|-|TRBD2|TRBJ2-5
CASSLGPGGGNQETQYF
TGTGCCAGCAGCTTAGGACCGGGCGGGGGAAATCAAGAGACCCAGTACTTC
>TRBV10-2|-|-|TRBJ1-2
CASSETGYGYTF
TGCGCCAGCAGTGAGACGGGGTATGGCTACACCTTC
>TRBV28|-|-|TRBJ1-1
CASHSNTEAFF
TGTGCCAGCCACAGCAACACTGAAGCTTTCTTT
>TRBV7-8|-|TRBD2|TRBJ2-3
CASKPRSGGFTDTQYF
TGTGCCAGCAAACCCCGTAGCGGGGGGTTTACAGATACGCAGTATTTT
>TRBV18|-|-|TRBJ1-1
CASSLFQGTKNTEAFF
TGTGCCAGCTCACTCTTCCAGGGGACCAAGAACACTGAAGCTTTCTTT
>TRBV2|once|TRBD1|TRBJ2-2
CATSKGQGNTGELFF
TGTGCCACCTCCAAGGGACAGGGAAACACCGGGGAGCTGTTTTTT
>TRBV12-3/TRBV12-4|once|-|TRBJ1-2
CASSPGREDGYTF
TGTGCCAGCAGCCCAGGGAGGGAAGATGGCTACACCTTC
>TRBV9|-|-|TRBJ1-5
CASSVGGVGGPQHF
TGTGCCAGCAGCGTCGGCGGGGTAGGTGGGCCCCAGCATTTT
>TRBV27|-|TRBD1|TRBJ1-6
CASSAPWTGYNSPLHF
TGTGCCAGCAGTGCCCCCTGGACAGGCTATAATTCACCCCTCCACTTT
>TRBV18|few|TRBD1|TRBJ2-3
CASSPSTGGADTQYF
TGTGCCAGCTCCCCGTCCACAGGGGGCGCAGATACGCAGTATTTT
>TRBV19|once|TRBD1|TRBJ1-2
CASSGQGLYGYTF
TGTGCCAGTAGTGGACAGGGGCTCTATGGCTACACCTTC
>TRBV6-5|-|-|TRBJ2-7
CASIRRGQSGYEQYF
TGTGCCAGCATCCGGAGAGGACAGAGTGGGTACGAGCAGTACTTC
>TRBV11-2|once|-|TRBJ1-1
CASSLEAENTEAFF
TGTGCCAGCAGCTTAGAGGCAGAGAACACTGAAGCTTTCTTT
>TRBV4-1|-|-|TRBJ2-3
CASSHPLTDTQYF
TGCGCCAGCAGCCACCCTTTGACAGATACGCAGTATTTT
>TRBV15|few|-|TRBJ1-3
CATSRDLNGGNTIYF
TGTGCCACCAGCAGAGATCTTAACGGTGGAAACACCATATATTTT
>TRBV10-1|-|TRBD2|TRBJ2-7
CASSRRGGAGYEQYF
TGCGCCAGCAGCCGGCGCGGGGGGGCTGGCTACGAGCAGTACTTC
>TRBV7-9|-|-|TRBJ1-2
CASSSRFYGYTF
TGTGCCAGCAGCTCCCGGTTCTATGGCTACACCTTC
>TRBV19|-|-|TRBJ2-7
CASSQTGGPPYEQYF
TGTGCCAGCAGTCAAACGGGGGGCCCCCCCTACGAGCAGTACTTC
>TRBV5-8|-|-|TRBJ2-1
CASSWGPPYSGEQFF
TGTGCCAGCTCTTGGGGGCCTCCTTACTCGGGTGAGCAGTTCTTC
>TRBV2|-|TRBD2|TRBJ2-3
CASSVGTTDGTDTQYF
TGTGCCAGCAGTGTAGGGACTACCGACGGCACAGATACGCAGTATTTT
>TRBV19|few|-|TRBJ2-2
CASRQTGELFF
TGTGCCAGTCGACAGACCGGGGAGCTGTTTTTT
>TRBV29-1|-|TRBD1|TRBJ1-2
CSVAQGAGGYTF
TGCAGCGTTGCACAGGGGGCTGGCGGCTACACCTTC